This TCR beta chain comes out of a study of control samples from healthy donors and cancer patients. Measured with immunoSEQ multiplex PCR; TCRdb has only the in-frame clones, and not every one. The sample lists 170,000 or so clones; 91% were seen once. Per germline, CDR1 SGHKS and CDR2 YYEKEE (reference sequence). The ends were cut back, 2 bases at V and 5 bases at J, with 4 bases in the middle. There are 11 residues in the CDR3. The J gene is TRBJ2-5, the V gene TRBV5-5, with D unclear. The sample was blood. This receptor was taken from a woman aged 40-49 years in good health. CDR3 amino acids: CASSLTETQYF. The CDR3 DNA sequence: TGTGCCAGCAGCTTAACTGAGACCCAGTACTTC.